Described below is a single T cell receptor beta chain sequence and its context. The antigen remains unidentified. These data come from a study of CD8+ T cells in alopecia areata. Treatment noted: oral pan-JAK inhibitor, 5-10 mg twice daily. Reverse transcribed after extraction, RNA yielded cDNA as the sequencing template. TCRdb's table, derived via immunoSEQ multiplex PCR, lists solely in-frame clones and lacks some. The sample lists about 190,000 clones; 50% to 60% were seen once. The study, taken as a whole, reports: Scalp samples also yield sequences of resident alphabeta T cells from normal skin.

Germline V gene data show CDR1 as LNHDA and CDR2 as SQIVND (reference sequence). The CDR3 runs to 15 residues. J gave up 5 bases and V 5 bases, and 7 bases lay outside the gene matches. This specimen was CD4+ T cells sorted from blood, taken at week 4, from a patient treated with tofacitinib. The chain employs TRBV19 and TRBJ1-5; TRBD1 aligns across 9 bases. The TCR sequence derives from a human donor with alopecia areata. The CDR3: CASSPRDRVDQPQHF. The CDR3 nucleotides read TGTGCCAGTAGTCCCCGGGACAGGGTGGATCAGCCCCAGCATTTT.